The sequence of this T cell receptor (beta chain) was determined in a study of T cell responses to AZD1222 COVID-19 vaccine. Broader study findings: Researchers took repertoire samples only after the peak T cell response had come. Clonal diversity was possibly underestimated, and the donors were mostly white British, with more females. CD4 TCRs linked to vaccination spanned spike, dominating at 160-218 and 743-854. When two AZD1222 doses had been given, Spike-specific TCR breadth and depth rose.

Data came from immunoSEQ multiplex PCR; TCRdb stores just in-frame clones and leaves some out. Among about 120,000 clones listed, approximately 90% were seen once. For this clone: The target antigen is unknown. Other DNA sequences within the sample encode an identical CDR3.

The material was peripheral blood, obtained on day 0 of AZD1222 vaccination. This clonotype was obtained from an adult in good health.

In DNA form, the CDR3 reads TGTGCCTGGAGACAGGGAATGAACACTGAAGCTTTCTTT. This encodes CAWRQGMNTEAFF. The V call is TRBV30, the J call TRBJ1-1; D might be TRBD1 (6 bases). The CDR3 loop spans 13 amino acids. Germline lookup yields CDR1 GTSNPN and CDR2 SVGIG (reference sequence). The V end lost 3 bases, the J end lost 0 bases, and 8 bases lay between the germline ends.